This TCR beta chain was sequenced during a study of blood T cell repertoires in COVID-19. Study background: The cDNA or gDNA used as material had been derived from T cells, B-cell-depleted T cells, or PBMCs.

CDR3 length: 13 residues. Germline V gene sequence: CDR1 SGHNT, CDR2 YENEEA. V lost 1 base, J lost 12 bases, and 3 bases stayed unmatched. Some clones are missing from TCRdb's copy, which holds only in-frame ones; the method was immunoSEQ multiplex PCR. Of 300,000 to 350,000 clones in the sample, roughly 89% were seen once. Clinical histories supplied by participants themselves formed the basis of cohort assignment. This sequence originates from a woman younger than 35 with acute COVID-19. The genes are TRBV11-3 and TRBJ2-7; 13 bases fit TRBD2. The sequenced sample consisted of PBMCs or T cells enriched from blood (not recorded which). CDR3 protein: CASSLGTSGGPYF. Here the CDR3 DNA reads TGTGCCAGCAGCTTAGGGACTAGCGGGGGTCCGTACTTC.